The 8 T cell receptor beta chains below were found in one sample sequenced in a study of T cells in localized non-small cell lung cancer (dated by TCRdb to the early 2020s). The library was prepared using the immunoSEQ multiplex PCR assay. In its TCRdb copy, this immuneACCESS table keeps in-frame sequences only and misses some clones. Where compared with another copy, unresolved V genes explain less than half of these, and the others have no known cause. The sample table lists about 72,000 clones, around 85% of them with a count of one. The ten biggest clones cover 1% to 1.5% of the sample. The sequenced sample was peripheral blood, obtained before any cancer treatment. The origin of the receptors is a female donor of 60 years or more with stage I lung adenocarcinoma.

The V gene is TRBV19, the J gene TRBJ1-3; unclear D gene. The CDR3 runs to 13 residues. Between the trimmed V and J ends, which lost 4 bases and 3 bases, there was a span of 7 bases. Germline V gene lookup returns CDR1 LNHDA and CDR2 SQIVND (reference sequence). The CDR3 loop reads CASSNVVGNTIYF. The CDR3 coding sequence is TGTGCCAGTAGTAACGTTGTTGGAAACACCATATATTTT.

The chain recombines TRBV6-6 with TRBJ2-3; perhaps TRBD2 as D (6 bases). The germline gives CDR1 MNHNY, CDR2 SVGAGI (reference sequence). Trimming removed 2 bases at V and 4 bases at J, with 13 bases between. This CDR3 spans 15 amino acids. As DNA, the CDR3 is TGTGCCAGCAGTTACGGCGGGAAGAGGGCAGATACGCAGTATTTT. Amino acids: CASSYGGKRADTQYF.

V gene TRBV5-1 combines with J gene TRBJ1-1, with 10 positions matching TRBD1. V dropped 4 bases and J dropped 10; count of bases not matched to a gene: 16. The germline CDR1 and CDR2 sequences are SGHRS and YFSETQ. The CDR3 extends over 16 amino acids. CDR3 sequence: CASSVGWDRGISGAFF. CDR3 in DNA: TGCGCCAGCAGCGTTGGGTGGGACAGGGGAATCTCTGGAGCTTTCTTT. The variable domain in full, completed from reference TRBV5-1 and TRBJ1-1, reads KAGVTQTPRYLIKTRGQQVTLSCSPISGHRSVSWYQQTPGQGLQFLFEYFSETQRNKGNFPGRFSGRQFSNSRSEMNVSTLELGDSALYLCASSVGWDRGISGAFFGQGTRLTVV.

V usage is TRBV7-9 and J usage is TRBJ2-5; D gene unclear. Per germline, CDR1 SEHNR and CDR2 FQNEAQ (reference sequence). The CDR3 contains 12 residues. Trimming cost V 1 base and J 7 bases, with 7 bases left between them. CDR3 protein: CASSLGSWTQYF. CDR3 bases: TGTGCCAGCAGCTTAGGTTCGTGGACCCAGTACTTC.

The rearrangement joins TRBV5-1 to TRBJ2-5; 7 positions match TRBD2. With 4 bases clipped from V and 1 base from J, the junction kept 4 bases outside the gene matches. Germline V gives CDR1 SGHRS, CDR2 YFSETQ. This CDR3 has 14 residues. This chain's CDR3 is CASSAGGTQETQYF. The CDR3 bases are TGCGCCAGCAGCGCCGGGGGGACCCAAGAGACCCAGTACTTC.

The rearrangement uses TRBV7-2 and TRBJ2-7; either TRBD1 or TRBD2 may fit D (5 bases each). Germline values: CDR1 SGHTA, CDR2 FQGNSA. This CDR3 is built from 16 residues. The V end lost 0 bases, the J end lost 6 bases, and 18 bases lay between the germline ends. The CDR3 sequence is CASSLAYVGANGEQYF. Written as DNA, the CDR3 is TGTGCCAGCAGCTTAGCATATGTCGGGGCGAACGGCGAGCAGTACTTC.

The rearrangement joins TRBV6-6 to TRBJ2-7, with D maybe TRBD2 (6 bases). The CDR3 extends over 16 amino acids. Germline loops: CDR1 MNHNY, CDR2 SVGAGI (reference sequence). V dropped 0 bases and J dropped 0 bases, with 12 bases sitting between them. CDR3 coding DNA: TGTGCCAGCAGTTACTCGTTAGCGGAACCCTCCTACGAGCAGTACTTC. Its translation: CASSYSLAEPSYEQYF.

The CDR3 spells CASSVTALAPLHF. Written as DNA, the CDR3 is TGTGCCAGCAGTGTTACCGCCTTGGCACCCCTCCACTTT. The chain recombines TRBV2 with TRBJ1-6; D is ambiguous. The CDR3 contains 13 residues. CDR1 is SNHLY, CDR2 FYNNEI, per germline. V lost 4 bases to trimming and J lost 11 bases, with 12 bases between them.